The T cell receptor (beta chain) described here comes from a study of blood T cell repertoires in COVID-19. The ends were cut back, 8 bases at V and 0 bases at J, with 11 bases in the middle. This CDR3 spans 14 amino acids. Germline V gene data show CDR1 as MGHRA and CDR2 as YSYEKL. TCRdb's table, derived via immunoSEQ multiplex PCR, lists solely in-frame clones and lacks some. The sample includes fewer than 300,000 clones, approximately 90% of them seen just once. The sequenced material came from peripheral blood. This chain links TRBV4-1 with TRBJ2-1; D is ambiguous. The source of this sequence is a woman between 50 and 59 years old with COVID-19, enrolled during active disease. For the CDR3, the DNA is TGCGCCAGCGACCACGGCGGCTCCTACAATGAGCAGTTCTTC. Translating it yields CASDHGGSYNEQFF.